Here is one TCR beta chain with its context. Its specificity is not known. These data belong to a study of CD8 T cells in ankylosing spondylitis. General study results and limits: Researchers report that disease-linked clones proved CD8+ and relatively rare in peripheral blood. In ankylosing spondylitis patients, matched synovial fluid reportedly showed significant enrichment of disease-linked clones. Some motif variants had been reported before (in reactive arthritis synovial fluid and blood).

J lost 4 bases, V lost 0 bases, and 7 bases had no gene match. Germline V gene data show CDR1 as SGHDN and CDR2 as FVKESK. The CDR3 is 18 residues long. TCRdb fed the 5' RACE reads into MiXCR, producing one record per CDR3 protein. The profile shows 150,000 to 200,000 distinct CDR3 sequences, under 35% of them singletons. Source material: synovial fluid, either unsorted or a sorted T cell fraction (not recorded which). J is TRBJ2-7 and V is TRBV14; 15 bases align to TRBD2. This clonotype was sampled from a male donor with ankylosing spondylitis. The CDR3 region is CASSQDRTSGGAYYEQYF. The CDR3 bases are TGTGCCAGCAGCCAAGATCGGACTAGCGGGGGGGCCTATTACGAGCAGTACTTC.